One sample yielded the 20 T cell receptor beta chains listed below, sequenced in a study of shared clonotypes between healthy human individuals. Sequenced by immunoSEQ multiplex PCR; TCRdb stores in-frame clones only, minus some. This sample has roughly 1,800,000 clones, with about 95% found just once. It was CD45RO-negative cells, positively selected for CCR7, that made up naive CD8 cells, with terminally differentiated effector memory CD45RA+ cells excluded. Sequenced sample: naive CD8+ T cells sorted from blood. These receptors all come from a man between 18 and 29 years old in good health.

The V call is TRBV5-5, the J call TRBJ1-2, with D perhaps TRBD1 (6 bases). Germline V lookup: CDR1 SGHKS, CDR2 YYEKEE (reference sequence). The CDR3 runs 15 residues. V was clipped by 6 bases and J by 4 bases, with 19 bases between them. The CDR3 spells CASTSGPGDIYGYTF. Here the CDR3 DNA reads TGTGCCAGCACCTCAGGTCCGGGGGACATCTATGGCTACACCTTC. Together with reference TRBV5-5 and TRBJ1-2, the CDR3 gives the full variable domain: DAGVTQSPTHLIKTRGQQVTLRCSPISGHKSVSWYQQVLGQGPQFIFQYYEKEERGRGNFPDRFSARQFPNYSSELNVNALLLGDSALYLCASTSGPGDIYGYTFGSGTRLTVV.

The chain recombines TRBV2 with TRBJ2-7, with 8 bases identical to TRBD1. Per germline, CDR1 SNHLY and CDR2 FYNNEI. CDR3 size: 14 residues. Unmatched junction bases numbered 9, after V lost 8 bases and J lost 3 bases. The CDR3 DNA reads TGTGCCAGCGGTCAACAGGGGGAGGACTACGAGCAGTACTTC. This codes for CASGQQGEDYEQYF.

As concerns this clone: The same CDR3 also results from other DNA sequences found in this sample. V gene TRBV5-6 combines with J gene TRBJ2-3; D unresolved. V lost 2 bases, J lost 2 bases, and 3 bases lay in between. Germline assignment: CDR1 SGHDT and CDR2 YYEEEE. This CDR3 is 12 amino acids long. Written as DNA, the CDR3 is TGTGCCAGCAGCTTAACCACAGATACGCAGTATTTT. This gives the protein CASSLTTDTQYF.

The CDR3 here is CASSTHGPPSSYEQYF. The CDR3 coding sequence is TGTGCCAGCAGCACCCACGGACCGCCAAGCTCCTACGAGCAGTACTTC. This chain joins TRBV7-9 and TRBJ2-7; no clear D. V was trimmed by 5 bases and J by 0 bases, leaving 17 bases between them. This CDR3 is built from 16 residues. Germline assignment: CDR1 SEHNR and CDR2 FQNEAQ (reference sequence).

The gene calls are TRBV28 and TRBJ1-4; TRBD1 is a possible D gene (5 bases). This CDR3 contains 12 residues. The germline V gene encodes CDR1 MDHEN and CDR2 SYDVKM. Trimming shortened V by 11 bases and J by 7 bases, and 14 bases separated the two germline ends. The CDR3 reads CASVGGGEKLFF. CDR3 nucleotide sequence: TGTGCCTCCGTGGGGGGAGGTGAAAAACTGTTTTTT. The whole variable domain, remainder taken from reference TRBV28 and TRBJ1-4, is DVKVTQSSRYLVKRTGEKVFLECVQDMDHENMFWYRQDPGLGLRLIYFSYDVKMKEKGDIPEGYSVSREKKERFSLILESASTNQTSMYLCASVGGGEKLFFGSGTQLSVL.

This rearrangement joins TRBV9 to TRBJ1-5; D is undetermined. V shed 4 bases and J shed 1 base, with 12 bases lying between them. The germline V gene has CDR1 SGDLS and CDR2 YYNGEE. The CDR3 consists of 15 residues. The CDR3 here is CASSPSDASNQPQHF. The CDR3 DNA reads TGTGCCAGCAGCCCCTCGGACGCCAGCAATCAGCCCCAGCATTTT.

The chain employs TRBV5-1 and TRBJ2-1; 11 bases line up with TRBD1. The CDR3 extends over 18 amino acids. With V trimmed by 4 bases and J by 7 bases, 16 bases remained unmatched. Germline V gives CDR1 SGHRS, CDR2 YFSETQ. The CDR3 sequence: CASSPGQGVRMTGNEQFF. The CDR3 DNA reads as TGCGCCAGCAGCCCGGGACAGGGGGTCAGGATGACGGGGAATGAGCAGTTCTTC.

Only a few counts were recorded for this clone. In the same sample, other DNA sequences code for this CDR3. V usage is TRBV11-2 and J usage is TRBJ2-2; D not resolved. Trimming took 1 base from V and 8 from J, leaving 2 bases between them. The V gene's germline CDR1 is SGHAT and CDR2 FQNNGV. The CDR3 runs 11 residues. The CDR3 sequence: CASSLVGELFF. CDR3 nucleotide sequence: TGTGCCAGCAGCTTAGTAGGGGAGCTGTTTTTT. The full variable domain, in which reference TRBV11-2 and TRBJ2-2 provide the parts outside the CDR3, is EAGVAQSPRYKIIEKRQSVAFWCNPISGHATLYWYQQILGQGPKLLIQFQNNGVVDDSQLPKDRFSAERLKGVDSTLKIQPAKLEDSAVYLCASSLVGELFFGEGSRLTVL.

The V and J genes are TRBV10-2 and TRBJ1-4; no definite D call. Trimming shortened V by 2 bases and J by 8 bases, and 12 bases separated the two germline ends. The CDR3 consists of 14 residues. Germline V gives CDR1 WSHSY, CDR2 SAAADI. CDR3 region: CASSEEEGGEKLFF. CDR3 coding DNA: TGCGCCAGCAGTGAGGAAGAGGGAGGCGAAAAACTGTTTTTT.

The genes are TRBV13 and TRBJ1-2; D is perhaps TRBD1 (5 bases). The germline V and J ends were trimmed by 5 bases and 2 bases, with 18 bases remaining between them. The CDR3 sequence is 16 residues long. Looked up from germline, CDR1 is PRHDT and CDR2 is FYEKMQ (reference sequence). CDR3 in amino acids: CASSTGQGRSNYGYTF. The CDR3 bases are TGTGCCAGCAGCACCGGGCAGGGACGGAGCAACTATGGCTACACCTTC.

The chain combines TRBV12-5 with TRBJ2-1, with TRBD1 matching 7 bases. The length of the CDR3 is 15 residues. The V and J ends lost 5 bases and 4 bases, in that order; junction bases with no gene match: 8. Germline-derived CDR1 and CDR2 are LGHNT and FRNRAP. CDR3 amino acids: CASGLQGVGYNEQFF. For the CDR3, the DNA is TGTGCTAGTGGTCTTCAGGGGGTAGGGTACAATGAGCAGTTCTTC.

The chain carries TRBV2 and TRBJ2-1; D is unclear. Germline V CDR1 and CDR2: SNHLY, FYNNEI. CDR3 length: 15 amino acids. Trimming pared 8 bases from V and 6 bases from J, leaving 20 bases between. For the CDR3, the DNA is TGTGCCAGCCAAACCCCGTTTCTAGACGCCAATGAGCAGTTCTTC. It translates to CASQTPFLDANEQFF.

The sample holds one count of this clone. This chain joins TRBV19 and TRBJ1-1, with 8 nucleotides matching TRBD1. Germline trimming cut 5 bases from V and 4 bases from J; bases unmatched to any gene: 3. Germline-derived CDR1 and CDR2 are LNHDA and SQIVND (reference sequence). This CDR3 has 13 amino acids. The CDR3 DNA reads TGTGCCAGTAGTTCCGGGACAGGCACTGAAGCTTTCTTT. Translation gives CASSSGTGTEAFF. Together with reference TRBV19 and TRBJ1-1, the CDR3 gives the full variable domain: DGGITQSPKYLFRKEGQNVTLSCEQNLNHDAMYWYRQDPGQGLRLIYYSQIVNDFQKGDIAEGYSVSREKKESFPLTVTSAQKNPTAFYLCASSSGTGTEAFFGQGTRLTVV.

The chain joins TRBV27 to TRBJ2-1, with D perhaps TRBD1 or TRBD2 (5 bases each). In germline, CDR1 is MNHEY, CDR2 SMNVEV (reference sequence). With 2 bases removed from V and 0 bases from J, the gap between germline ends came to 14 bases. This CDR3 has 17 amino acids. CDR3 coding DNA: TGTGCCAGCAGTTTAAGTCCCGGGACGAGCTCCTACAATGAGCAGTTCTTC. Translation gives CASSLSPGTSSYNEQFF.

The rearrangement links TRBV28 to TRBJ2-5; D could derive from TRBD1 or TRBD2 (6 bases each). Between the trimmed V and J ends, which lost 6 bases and 5 bases, there was a span of 13 bases. The germline gives CDR1 MDHEN, CDR2 SYDVKM. This CDR3 has 13 amino acids. CDR3 in amino acids: CASRKQGRETQYF. CDR3 in DNA: TGTGCCAGCAGAAAGCAGGGGAGGGAGACCCAGTACTTC.

V usage is TRBV27 and J usage is TRBJ2-5, with D tentatively TRBD1 (6 bases). From germline, CDR1 is MNHEY and CDR2 SMNVEV (reference sequence). The CDR3 is 15 amino acids. V lost 2 bases and J 4 bases, leaving 14 bases between the germline ends. Here the CDR3 reads CASSLAQGQRETQYF. CDR3 DNA sequence: TGTGCCAGCAGTTTAGCACAGGGTCAACGAGAGACCCAGTACTTC.

This chain links TRBV5-6 with TRBJ1-5; TRBD1 aligns across 9 bases. The V segment lost 4 bases and the J segment 9 bases; nucleotides outside the gene matches: 8. Germline-derived CDR1 and CDR2 are SGHDT and YYEEEE. This CDR3 is built from 14 residues. CDR3 protein: CASSLGQGRTPQHF. Written as DNA, the CDR3 is TGTGCCAGCAGCCTGGGACAGGGTAGGACGCCCCAGCATTTT.

This chain's CDR3 is CASSYSTSGMVDTQYF. DNA for the CDR3: TGTGCCAGCAGTTACTCAACTAGCGGGATGGTAGATACGCAGTATTTT. The J gene is TRBJ2-3, the V gene TRBV6-5; 10 positions match TRBD2. V gave up 0 bases and J gave up 5 bases; unmatched junction bases: 5. The germline V gene has CDR1 MNHEY and CDR2 SVGAGI. The CDR3 loop spans 16 amino acids.

The chain recombines TRBV6-5 with TRBJ2-3; a weak D match, TRBD2 (5 bases). This CDR3 spans 15 amino acids. CDR1 is MNHEY and CDR2 is SVGAGI in the germline V gene. Trimming cost V 6 bases and J 2 bases, with 15 bases left between them. For the CDR3, the DNA is TGTGCCAGCAGGCTATGGACTCAGTACACAGATACGCAGTATTTT. This codes for CASRLWTQYTDTQYF.

The CDR3 reads CASSYSPTSAYEQYF. CDR3 sequence (DNA): TGTGCCAGCAGTTACTCACCGACTTCCGCCTACGAGCAGTACTTC. V and J are TRBV27 and TRBJ2-7; D gene ambiguous. V gave up 4 bases and J gave up 2 bases, with 15 bases separating them. Germline CDR1 MNHEY, CDR2 SMNVEV (reference sequence). This CDR3 has 15 amino acids.